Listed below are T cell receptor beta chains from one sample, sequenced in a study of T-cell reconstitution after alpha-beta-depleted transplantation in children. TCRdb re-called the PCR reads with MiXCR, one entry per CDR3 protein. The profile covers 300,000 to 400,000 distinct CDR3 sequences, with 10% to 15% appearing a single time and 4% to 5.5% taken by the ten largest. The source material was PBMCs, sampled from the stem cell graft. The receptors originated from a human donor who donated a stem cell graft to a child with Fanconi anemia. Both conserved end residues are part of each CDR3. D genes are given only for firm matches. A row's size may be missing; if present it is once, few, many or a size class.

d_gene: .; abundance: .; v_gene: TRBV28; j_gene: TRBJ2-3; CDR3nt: TGTGCCAGCAGTGAATGGACAGCCCTTAGCACAGATACGCAGTATTTT; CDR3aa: CASSEWTALSTDTQYF
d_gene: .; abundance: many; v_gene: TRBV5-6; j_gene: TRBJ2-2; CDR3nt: TGTGCCAGCAGCCGGCTTACAGGGATCGGGGAGCTGTTTTTT; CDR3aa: CASSRLTGIGELFF
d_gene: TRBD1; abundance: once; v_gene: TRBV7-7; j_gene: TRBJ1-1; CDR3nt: TGTGCTAGCAGCAGGAGACAGGGGACTGAAGCTTTCTTT; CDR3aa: CASSRRQGTEAFF
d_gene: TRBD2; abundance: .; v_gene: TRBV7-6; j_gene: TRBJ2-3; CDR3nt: TGTGCCAGCAGGCCCAGCGGGGGGAGAGTGTATTTT; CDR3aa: CASRPSGGRVYF
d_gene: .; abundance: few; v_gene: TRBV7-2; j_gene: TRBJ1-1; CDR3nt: TGTGCCAGCGGTACGGCCCTTGAAGCTTTCTTT; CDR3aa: CASGTALEAFF
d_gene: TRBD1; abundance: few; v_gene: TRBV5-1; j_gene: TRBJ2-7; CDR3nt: TGCGCCAGCAGCTCCGGGACAGGGCGCGAGCAGTACTTC; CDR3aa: CASSSGTGREQYF
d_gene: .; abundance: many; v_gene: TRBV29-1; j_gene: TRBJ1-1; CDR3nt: TGCAGCGTTGAAAAGACAGATTCGGTCACTGAAGCTTTCTTT; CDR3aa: CSVEKTDSVTEAFF
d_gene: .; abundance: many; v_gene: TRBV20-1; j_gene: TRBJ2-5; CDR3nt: TGCAGTGCGGGCCTTCCGCACCAGTACTTC; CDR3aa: CSAGLPHQYF
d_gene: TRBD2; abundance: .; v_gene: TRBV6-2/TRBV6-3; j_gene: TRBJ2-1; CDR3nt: TGTGCCAGCAGTTTCCGGGGGGGACGGGATGAGCAGTTCTTC; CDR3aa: CASSFRGGRDEQFF
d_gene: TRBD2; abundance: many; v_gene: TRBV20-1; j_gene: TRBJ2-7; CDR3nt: TGCAGTGCTAGAGCGGGGGGTATTGACTACGAGCAGTACTTC; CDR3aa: CSARAGGIDYEQYF
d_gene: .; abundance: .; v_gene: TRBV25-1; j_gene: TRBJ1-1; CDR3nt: TGTGCCAGCTTAGGACCGGCGGGCACTGAAGCTTTCTTT; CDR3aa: CASLGPAGTEAFF
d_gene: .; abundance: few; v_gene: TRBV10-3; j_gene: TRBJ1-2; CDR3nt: TGTGCCATCAGCCCCGGGACTCCTAACTATGGCTACACCTTC; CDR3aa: CAISPGTPNYGYTF
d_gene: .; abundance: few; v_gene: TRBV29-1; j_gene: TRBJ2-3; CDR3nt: TGCAGCGTTGATTTCCCTTTTGGCACAGATACGCAGTATTTT; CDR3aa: CSVDFPFGTDTQYF
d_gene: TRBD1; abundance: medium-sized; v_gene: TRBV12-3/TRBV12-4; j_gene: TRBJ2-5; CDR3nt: TGTGCCAGCAGTCCACAGGGGGTCATAGAGACCCAGTACTTC; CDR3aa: CASSPQGVIETQYF
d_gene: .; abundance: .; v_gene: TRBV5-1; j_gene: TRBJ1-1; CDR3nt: TGCGCCAGCAGCTTGAGATCGGGGCCGGATTCGAAGATAAATTTT; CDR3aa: CASSLRSGPDSKINF
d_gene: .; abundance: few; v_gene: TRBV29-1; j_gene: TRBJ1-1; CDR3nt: TGCAGCTCTTTCGATCAGAACACTGAAGCTTTCTTT; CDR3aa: CSSFDQNTEAFF
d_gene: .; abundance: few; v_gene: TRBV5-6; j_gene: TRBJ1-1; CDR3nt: TGTGCCAGCAGCCGAATGGTTGAAGTTGGCACTGAAGCTTTCTTT; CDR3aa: CASSRMVEVGTEAFF
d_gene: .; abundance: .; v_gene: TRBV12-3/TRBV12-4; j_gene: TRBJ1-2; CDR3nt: TGTGCCAGCAGTTTTAGACAGGATAACTATGGCTACACCTTC; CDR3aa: CASSFRQDNYGYTF
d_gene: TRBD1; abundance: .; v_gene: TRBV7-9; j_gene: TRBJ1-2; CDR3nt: TGTGCCAGCAACCTTGCCGGGACAGCTTATGGCTACACCTTC; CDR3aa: CASNLAGTAYGYTF
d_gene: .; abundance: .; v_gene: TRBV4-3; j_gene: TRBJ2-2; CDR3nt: TGCGCCAGCAGCCAACCCGGGGCCGTTTTCACCGGGGAGCTGTTTTTT; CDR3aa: CASSQPGAVFTGELFF
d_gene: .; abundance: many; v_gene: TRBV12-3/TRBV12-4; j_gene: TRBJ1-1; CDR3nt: TGTGCCAGCAGTCAAGGGGGGACTGAAGCTTTCTTT; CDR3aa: CASSQGGTEAFF
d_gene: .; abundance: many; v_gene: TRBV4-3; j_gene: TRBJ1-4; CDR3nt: TGCGCCAGCAGCCAAGATAAGGGGGCTAATGAAAAACTGTTTTTT; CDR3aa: CASSQDKGANEKLFF
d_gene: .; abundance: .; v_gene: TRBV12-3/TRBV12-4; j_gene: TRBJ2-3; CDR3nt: TGTGCCAGCAGTTTAAGGGCGGCGGCGACAGATACGCAGTATTTT; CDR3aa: CASSLRAAATDTQYF
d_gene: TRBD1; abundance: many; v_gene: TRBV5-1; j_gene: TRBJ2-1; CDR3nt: TGCGCCAGCACACCGACAGGGACCTACAATGAGCAGTTCTTC; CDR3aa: CASTPTGTYNEQFF
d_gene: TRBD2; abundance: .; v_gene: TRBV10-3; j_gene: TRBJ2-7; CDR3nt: TGTGCCATCAGCCCGCAGATCGGACTAGCGGCGACCTACGAGCAGTACTTC; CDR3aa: CAISPQIGLAATYEQYF
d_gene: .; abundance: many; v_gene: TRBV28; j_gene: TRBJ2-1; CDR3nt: TGTGCCAGCAGGACCCTCCTCGGGGGTAGCTCCTACAATGAGCAGTTCTTC; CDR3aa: CASRTLLGGSSYNEQFF
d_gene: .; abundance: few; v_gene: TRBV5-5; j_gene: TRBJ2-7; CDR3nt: TGTGCCAGCAGCTTGAGGTGGTCAACTGGGGGTGAGGAGGAGCAGTACTTC; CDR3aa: CASSLRWSTGGEEEQYF
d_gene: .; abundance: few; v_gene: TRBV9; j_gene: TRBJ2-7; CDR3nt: TGTGCCAGCAGCGATAACCTCTACGAGCAGTACTTC; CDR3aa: CASSDNLYEQYF
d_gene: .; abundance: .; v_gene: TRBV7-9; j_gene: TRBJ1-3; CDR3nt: TGTGCCAGCAGCTTTCCGAAGCTTACCCCTGAAAACACCATATATTTT; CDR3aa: CASSFPKLTPENTIYF
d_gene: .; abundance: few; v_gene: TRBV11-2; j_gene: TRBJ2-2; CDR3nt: TGTGCCAGCAGCTTAGTCTGGGGGCGGGACGGGGAGCTGTTTTTT; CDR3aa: CASSLVWGRDGELFF
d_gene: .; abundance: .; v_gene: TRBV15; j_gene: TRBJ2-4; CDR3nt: TGTGCCACCAGCAGGGTAGGGTTCCAAAACATTCAGTACTTC; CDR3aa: CATSRVGFQNIQYF
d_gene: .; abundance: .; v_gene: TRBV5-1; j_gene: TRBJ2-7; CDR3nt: TGCGCCAGCAGCTTGGCAGGGGCCCGCTCCTACGAGCAGTACTTC; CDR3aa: CASSLAGARSYEQYF
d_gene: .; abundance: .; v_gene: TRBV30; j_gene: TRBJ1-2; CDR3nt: TGTGCCTGGAGTGTCGTTGGAGGCGGAGTTTATGGCTACACCTTC; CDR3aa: CAWSVVGGGVYGYTF
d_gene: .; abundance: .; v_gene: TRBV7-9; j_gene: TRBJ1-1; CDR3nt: TGTGCCAGCAGCTGGGGACGGAATAACGCTGAAGCTTTCTTT; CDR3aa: CASSWGRNNAEAFF
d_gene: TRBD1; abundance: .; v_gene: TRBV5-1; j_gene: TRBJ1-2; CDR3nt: TGCGCCAGCAGCTTTACTGGACAGGCGATCTCGGGATATGGCTACACCTTC; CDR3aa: CASSFTGQAISGYGYTF
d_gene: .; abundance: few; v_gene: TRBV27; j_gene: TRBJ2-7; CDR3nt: TGTGCCAGCAGTTTACGCTCCGGGGGCTCCTCCTACGAGCAGTACTTC; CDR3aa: CASSLRSGGSSYEQYF
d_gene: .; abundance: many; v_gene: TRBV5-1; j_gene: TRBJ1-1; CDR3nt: TGCGCCAGCAGCAATACAGTTCCCTCTGAAGCTTTCTTT; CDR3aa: CASSNTVPSEAFF
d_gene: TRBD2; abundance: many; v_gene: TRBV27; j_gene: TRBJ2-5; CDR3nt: TGTGCCAGCAGTTATAGCGGGGTGGGCCTGAGGGCCCAGTACTTC; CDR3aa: CASSYSGVGLRAQYF
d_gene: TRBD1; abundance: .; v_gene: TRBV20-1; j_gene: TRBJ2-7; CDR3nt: TGCAGTGCTTCCCCGGGGACAGGGGGCTACGAGCAGTACTTC; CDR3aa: CSASPGTGGYEQYF
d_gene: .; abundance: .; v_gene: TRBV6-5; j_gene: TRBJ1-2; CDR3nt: TGTGCCAGCAAAGGCCCCTTACATGGCTACACCTTC; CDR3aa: CASKGPLHGYTF
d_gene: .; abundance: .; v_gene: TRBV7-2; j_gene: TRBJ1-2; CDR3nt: TGTGCCAGCAGCTTACCAGGGGTAGGCGGCTACACCTTC; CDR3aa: CASSLPGVGGYTF
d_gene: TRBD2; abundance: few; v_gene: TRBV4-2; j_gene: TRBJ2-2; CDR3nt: TGTGCCAGCAGCCAGTCCAATTGGCGGGGGGGCACCGGGGAGCTGTTTTTT; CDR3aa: CASSQSNWRGGTGELFF
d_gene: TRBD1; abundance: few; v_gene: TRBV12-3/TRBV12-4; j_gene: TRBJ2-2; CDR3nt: TGTGCCAGCAGTTTATCCCACAGGGGGCGGGTGGAGCTGTTTTTT; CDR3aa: CASSLSHRGRVELFF
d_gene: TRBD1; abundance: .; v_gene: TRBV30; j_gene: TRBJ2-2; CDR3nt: TGTGCCTGGTGCCGGGACAGGAACACCGGGGAGCTGTTTTTT; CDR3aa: CAWCRDRNTGELFF
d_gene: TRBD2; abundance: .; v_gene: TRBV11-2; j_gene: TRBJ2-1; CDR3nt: TGTGCCAGCAGCTTAATTAGCGGGGGGGCCTTTGATGAGCAGTTCTTC; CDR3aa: CASSLISGGAFDEQFF
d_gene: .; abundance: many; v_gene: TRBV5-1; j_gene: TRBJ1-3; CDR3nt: TGCGCCAGCAGCTTAAGGGGTTCGTACGAAAACACCATATATTTT; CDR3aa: CASSLRGSYENTIYF
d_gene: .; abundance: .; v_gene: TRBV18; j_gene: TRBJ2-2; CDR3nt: TGTGCCAGCTCACCCTTCGACAGCGCGAACACCGGGGAGCTGTTTTTT; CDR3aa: CASSPFDSANTGELFF
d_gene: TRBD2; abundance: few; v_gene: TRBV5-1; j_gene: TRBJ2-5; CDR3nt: TGCGCCAGCAGGACTAGCGGGGGCCAAAGAGAGACCCAGTACTTC; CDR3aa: CASRTSGGQRETQYF
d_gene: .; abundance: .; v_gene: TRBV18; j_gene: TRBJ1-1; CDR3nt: TGTGCCAGCTCCCCCCCTAAGCGTTTCACTGAAGCTTTCTTT; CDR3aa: CASSPPKRFTEAFF
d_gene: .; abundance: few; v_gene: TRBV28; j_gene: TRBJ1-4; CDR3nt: TGTGCCACCACTTATAATGAAAAACTGTTTTTT; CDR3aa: CATTYNEKLFF